This TCR beta chain was recovered during a study of shared clonotypes between healthy human individuals (dated by TCRdb to about 2020). Background on the whole study: The cohort included a few men and two women between 18 and 49 years of age. For each donor, CD4 naive and CD4 memory were each given three plates, CD8 naive was given two plates, and CD8 memory was given one plate. To estimate repertoire size and how much clonotype sharing occurs between individuals, the study deeply sequenced the blood TCR repertoires of about five healthy adults. Different laboratories and diverse techniques were used to prepare libraries and sequence TCR repertoires, to increase sequencing depth and limit assay-specific biases. Leukapheresis yielded between about 0.85 and 9.5 billion PBMCs per donor.

Results the study describes overall, beyond this receptor: Sharing across several donors was observed for around 5% of naive CD4, over 3% of naive CD8, around 2.5% of memory CD4, and roughly 0.4% of memory CD8 clonotypes. Because the study included a small number of donors, the genetic and exposure-history diversity represented was limited. Rarefaction of sorted-subset datasets indicated incomplete sequencing despite the large sequencing depth. Compared with non-shared clonotypes, clonotypes shared by all four sorted-subset donors had higher generation probabilities. Sampling was restricted to blood, and TCR repertoires in tissue are likely to differ from TCR repertoires in blood. Pairwise subsampling indicated that sequencing depth was expected to affect the degree of clonotype sharing among donors. Naive subsets generally had larger estimated clonotype richness than memory subsets.

The CDR1 and CDR2 encoded by the germline V gene are SGHAT and FQNNGV. V is reduced by 5 bases and J by 5 bases, leaving a spacing of 10 bases between them. The CDR3 sequence holds 12 residues, the cysteine and phenylalanine included. Only the CDR3 portion is preserved as DNA: 36 bases, with reading frame beginning at the first base. In regard to this clone: Which antigen it targets is not known. The input lacks base qualities; no much larger clone sits a single base away.

CD8 naive samples were obtained by positive selection for CCR7 among CD45RO-negative cells, yielding a CD45RA+CCR7+ population from which TemRA cells were excluded. Healthy HIV-negative adults with no recently reported acute infections or vaccinations were included as donors. All donors were Caucasian adults living in Nashville, Tennessee, USA. After blood collection by leukapheresis, PBMCs were isolated using Ficoll-Histopaque density gradient centrifugation and then cryopreserved in the vapor phase of liquid nitrogen. Analytical flow cytometry was used to check the purity and quantity of each magnetically sorted T cell population. From each sorted fraction, genomic DNA was isolated and quantified by UV absorbance on a Nanodrop 2000c. TCR CDR3 regions were amplified from genomic DNA by multiplex PCR using the deep immunoSEQ assay. Extracted genomic DNA from each cell subset was distributed evenly across all wells of several immunoSEQ 96-well plates, and each plate was treated as a replicate. For sorted subsets, approximately 190 ng genomic DNA, equal to some 30,000 T cell genomes, was loaded into each replicate PCR. Purified libraries were quantified with a Qubit 3.0 fluorometer, sized on a Bioanalyzer 2100, and re-quantified with the KAPA Library Quantification kit. Every immunoSEQ 96-well plate was sequenced on a dedicated single-read 150-cycle Illumina NextSeq 550 flow cell. In the authors' own workflow: The immunoSEQ output contained only junctional sequences without quality scores, so filtering could not match that applied to full-length reads. To assign V/J genes and CDR3, sequences were annotated using PyIR, a Python wrapper for IgBLAST v1.9, with IMGT germline references. Reads with weak V/J assignments (E-value above 1e-6), missing CDR3, stop codons, out-of-frame junctions, or ambiguous translated residues were removed. V3J clonotypes were defined as sequences sharing an identical inferred V gene, J gene, and CDR3 amino acid sequence. Percentage overlap between repertoires was computed as shared unique clonotypes divided by the size of the smaller repertoire. Richness of each repertoire was evaluated using RTK rarefaction, the Chao1 estimator, and Recon v2.1 estimates of unobserved clonotypes. For all TCRbeta clonotypes obtained by the gDNA method from four donors, generation probabilities were computed with OLGA. The source is immuneACCESS, and TCRdb retained only in-frame sequences with V and J called. Part of the clones is not carried over; for the studies checked, unresolved V genes explain less than half of this, and the remainder is unexplained. V and J calls and clone size follow that table, whereas D and trimming were derived from the DNA. Here the sample has around 2,100,000 clones; approximately 94% occur a single time. 1% to 1.5% of the sample goes to the ten largest clones.

Sequenced sample: naive CD8+ T cells sorted from blood. Explained via the paper, the cell subset or site label denotes: CD45RA+CCR7+. Recombination joined TRBV11-2 with TRBJ2-7, with the D gene not confidently named. The receptor comes from a man aged 18 to 30 in good health. CDR3 region: CASSRLADEQYF. Here is the DNA: TGTGCCAGCAGCCGGCTTGCGGACGAGCAGTACTTC.